Presented here are 15 T cell receptor beta chains from one specimen sequenced in a study of CD8 T cells in Susac syndrome. The authors reverse transcribed roughly 0.5 to 1 ug RNA with random hexamers. MiXCR, run by TCRdb on the immunoSEQ multiplex PCR reads, gives a single entry per CDR3 protein. The sample carries around 200,000 distinct CDR3 sequences, approximately 95% recorded once. Input material: CD4+ T cells from PBMCs. These receptors were obtained from a human donor with multiple sclerosis.

This sequence joins TRBV27 and TRBJ2-7; D unclear. Germline V gene sequence: CDR1 MNHEY, CDR2 SMNVEV (reference sequence). The length of the CDR3 is 14 residues. V shed 2 bases and J shed 2 bases, with 10 bases lying between them. As DNA, the CDR3 is TGTGCCAGCAGTTTACGAGGTCGGGCCTACGAGCAGTACTTC. It codes for CASSLRGRAYEQYF.

The rearrangement links TRBV18 to TRBJ2-1, with D perhaps assigned TRBD1 or TRBD2 (5 bases each). The germline V and J ends were trimmed by 3 bases and 8 bases, with 14 bases remaining between them. From germline, CDR1 is KGHSH and CDR2 LQKENI. The CDR3 runs 14 residues. The CDR3 DNA sequence: TGTGCCAGCTCACCCGGTTTGGGGGTCGATGAGCAGTTCTTC. Its protein product is CASSPGLGVDEQFF. Supplemented by reference TRBV18 and TRBJ2-1, the full variable domain reads NAGVMQNPRHLVRRRGQEARLRCSPMKGHSHVYWYRQLPEEGLKFMVYLQKENIIDESGMPKERFSAEFPKEGPSILRIQQVVRGDSAAYFCASSPGLGVDEQFFGPGTRLTVL.

This rearrangement joins TRBV20-1 to TRBJ2-5; D is ambiguous. V was trimmed by 3 bases and J by 6 bases, leaving 11 bases between them. The CDR3 loop spans 12 amino acids. Germline V gives CDR1 DFQATT, CDR2 SNEGSKA (reference sequence). In DNA, the CDR3 is TGCAGTGCTAGCGCAGCCGAGCAGACCCAGTACTTC. Translating it yields CSASAAEQTQYF.

This clonotype was seen just once. The rearrangement links TRBV27 to TRBJ1-6; TRBD1 matches 11 bases. This CDR3 region has 14 residues. V shed 10 bases and J 7 bases; nucleotides not matched to a gene: 6. Germline V gene data show CDR1 as MNHEY and CDR2 as SMNVEV (reference sequence). In DNA, the CDR3 is TGTGCCACCAGAGGGACAGGGGGGAATTCACCCCTCCACTTT. Its protein product is CATRGTGGNSPLHF.

The chain recombines TRBV5-8 with TRBJ2-3; 8 bases agree with TRBD1. The J segment lost 3 bases and the V segment lost 3 bases, leaving 9 bases of the junction unmatched. Per germline, CDR1 SGHTS and CDR2 YDEGEE. The CDR3 contains 16 residues. CDR3: CASSSRTGRKTDTQYF. CDR3 in DNA: TGTGCCAGCAGCTCGAGGACAGGGAGGAAGACAGATACGCAGTATTTT.

This chain joins TRBV9 and TRBJ1-4; D is ambiguous. Germline CDR1 is SGDLS and CDR2 is YYNGEE. This CDR3 region has 13 residues. The ends were cut back, 0 bases at V and 6 bases at J, with 6 bases in the middle. CDR3 in amino acids: CASSVAIDEKLFF. CDR3 in DNA: TGTGCCAGCAGCGTAGCAATTGATGAAAAACTGTTTTTT.

This clonotype was detected once. CDR3 sequence (DNA): TGCAGTGCCAGGATGGGGGGACAGCCCCAGCATTTT. This codes for CSARMGGQPQHF. The rearrangement links TRBV20-1 to TRBJ1-5; possibly TRBD1 for D (5 bases). This CDR3 is built from 12 residues. Germline V gives CDR1 DFQATT, CDR2 SNEGSKA (reference sequence). The V and J ends lost 6 bases and 7 bases respectively, with 13 bases between them.

The chain uses TRBV7-8 and TRBJ2-3, with a tentative D call TRBD1 (6 bases). The CDR3 runs to 14 residues. Germline assignment: CDR1 SGHVS and CDR2 FQNEAQ. Trimming shortened V by 10 bases and J by 2 bases, and 16 bases separated the two germline ends. The CDR3 coding sequence is TGTGCCACCTCGGTGGGGGCGACCACAGATACGCAGTATTTT. This translates into CATSVGATTDTQYF.

This chain links TRBV29-1 with TRBJ1-1; D unresolved. Germline V gene lookup returns CDR1 SQVTM and CDR2 ANQGSEA. This CDR3 spans 11 amino acids. V lost 6 bases to trimming and J lost 5 bases, with 10 bases between them. The CDR3 coding sequence is TGCAGCGTCTCCTTTGGGACTGAAGCTTTCTTT. Protein: CSVSFGTEAFF.

The chain combines TRBV20-1 with TRBJ1-5; D unresolved. The CDR3 is made up of 12 amino acids. V lost 6 bases and J lost 1, with 7 bases in between. Germline CDR1 reads DFQATT; CDR2 reads SNEGSKA (reference sequence). The DNA of the CDR3 is TGCAGTGCGGGCAGGAGCAATCAGCCCCAGCATTTT. It yields the protein CSAGRSNQPQHF.

This chain links TRBV18 with TRBJ2-7; tentatively, D is TRBD1 (5 bases). V was trimmed by 3 bases and J by 2 bases, leaving 14 bases between them. Germline loops: CDR1 KGHSH, CDR2 LQKENI. The CDR3 is 15 amino acids. The CDR3 protein is CASSPRQGDPYEQYV. For the CDR3, the DNA is TGTGCCAGCTCACCCAGGCAGGGTGATCCCTACGAGCAGTACGTC.

With respect to this clonotype: The junction and the germline gene differ at one end; a read error may be behind it. V is TRBV6-2 or TRBV6-3 and J is TRBJ2-3, with D maybe TRBD2 (6 bases). CDR3 length equals 13 residues. In germline, CDR1 is MNHEY, CDR2 SVGEGT. The CDR3 here is CASPKDYANTQYF. Written as DNA, the CDR3 is TGCGCCAGCCCCAAGGACTATGCTAATACGCAGTATTTT.

The chain couples TRBV4-1 to TRBJ2-3, with D uncertain. Germline V gene sequence: CDR1 MGHRA, CDR2 YSYEKL. V was trimmed by 1 base and J by 6 bases, leaving 8 bases between them. The CDR3 runs to 13 residues. CDR3 region: CASSQVGLDTQYF. CDR3 nucleotide sequence: TGCGCCAGCAGCCAAGTAGGCCTGGATACGCAGTATTTT.

The chain is built from TRBV5-1 and TRBJ1-5; 8 bases map to TRBD1. Germline lookup yields CDR1 SGHRS and CDR2 YFSETQ. The CDR3 runs 16 residues. After removal of 4 bases from V and 3 bases from J, the junction contained 9 bases not matched to a gene. The CDR3 nucleotides read TGCGCCAGCAGCGTAAACCCGACAGGGGACAATCAGCCCCAGCATTTT. Amino acids: CASSVNPTGDNQPQHF.

The V gene is TRBV5-6, the J gene TRBJ1-5; no clear D. V shed 3 bases and J shed 4 bases, with 14 bases lying between them. There are 15 residues in the CDR3. Germline V gene data show CDR1 as SGHDT and CDR2 as YYEEEE. The CDR3, as DNA: TGTGCCAGCAGCTCCAGACGGAGGGAGAATCAGCCCCAGCATTTT. This codes for CASSSRRRENQPQHF. Based on the CDR3 plus reference TRBV5-6 and TRBJ1-5, the full variable domain is DAGVTQSPTHLIKTRGQQVTLRCSPKSGHDTVSWYQQALGQGPQFIFQYYEEEERQRGNFPDRFSGHQFPNYSSELNVNALLLGDSALYLCASSSRRRENQPQHFGDGTRLSIL.